The clone carrying this T cell receptor (beta chain) was counted a few times. This specimen belongs to a study of T-cell reconstitution after alpha-beta-depleted transplantation in children. CDR3 length equals 16 residues. Germline CDR1 reads SGHRS; CDR2 reads YFSETQ. The V end lost 1 base, the J end lost 1 base, and 12 bases lay between the germline ends. The authors prepared the TCRbeta library with unique molecular identifiers. TCRdb reprocessed the PCR reads via MiXCR and lists one record per CDR3 protein. The repertoire holds some 280,000 distinct CDR3 sequences, with roughly 9.5% as singletons. The gene calls are TRBV5-1 and TRBJ2-1, with D possibly being TRBD1 or TRBD2 (5 bases each). This receptor was taken from a human donor who donated a stem cell graft to a child with SCID. Sequenced here: PBMCs from the stem cell graft donor, sampled from the stem cell graft. CDR3 bases: TGCGCCAGCAGCTTGAGCCAGGGAGCTTCCTACAATGAGCAGTTCTTC. It is translated as CASSLSQGASYNEQFF.